Listed here are 30 T cell receptor beta chains from one sample, sequenced in a study of T cell clonality in common variable immunodeficiency. This table comes from immunoSEQ multiplex PCR, and its TCRdb copy is limited to in-frame clones, with some not included. The specimen has tens of thousands of clones, none found just once. The specimen sequenced was peripheral blood mononuclear cells. Receptor source: a person between 18 and 75 years old in good health.

This clone occurred many times. The read ends 3 residues early relative to the CDR3; the germline J gene fills the gap. This chain connects TRBV7-8 to TRBJ2-3, with D perhaps matching TRBD2 (6 bases). Germline CDR1 reads SGHVS; CDR2 reads FQNEAQ. Trimming left V 5 bases short and J 3 bases short, with 18 bases between. The CDR3 contains 16 residues. The sequenced part of the CDR3 DNA is TGTGCCAGCAGCCCTGAAATGGCGGGATTAACAGATACG. Translation gives CASSPEMAGLTDT. The complete CDR3 protein is CASSPEMAGLTDTQYF.

This clone showed up many times. Read coverage stops 3 residues before the CDR3 terminus; the germline J gene supplies the remainder. The chain recombines TRBV29-1 with TRBJ2-4; maybe TRBD1 (7 bases). Germline V gives CDR1 SQVTM, CDR2 ANQGSEA. This CDR3 has 16 residues. CDR3 protein: CSVEARGDSGNYGQYF. Incomplete CDR3 DNA: TGCAGCGTTGAAGCCCGCGGGGACAGTGGAAACTATGGT.

On this clone itself: From the germline J gene comes the end of the CDR3, since the read stops 3 residues before it. The chain employs TRBV5-5 and TRBJ2-5, with TRBD1 identical over 7 bases. The CDR3 totals 14 residues. Germline CDR1 is SGHKS and CDR2 is YYEKEE (reference sequence). After removal of 1 base from V and 3 bases from J, the junction contained 3 bases not matched to a gene. The CDR3 bases that were read are TGTGCCAGCAGCTTGCTGGGACAGAAAGAGACC. Its protein product is CASSLLGQKET. The full CDR3 is CASSLLGQKETQYF.

At least ten counts were recorded for this clone. The read is 3 residues too short to cover the CDR3 end, so that end is filled in from the germline J gene. The V call is TRBV7-9, the J call TRBJ1-2, with TRBD1 as a possible D gene (5 bases). The V end was cut by 4 bases, the J end by 3 bases, with 12 bases between. This CDR3 has 14 residues. Germline-derived CDR1 and CDR2 are SEHNR and FQNEAQ (reference sequence). Here the CDR3 reads CASSWGGSDYGYTF. The sequenced part of the CDR3 DNA is TGTGCCAGCAGCTGGGGCGGAAGCGACTATGGC.

In its sample, this clone was seen many times. The sequenced fragment ends 3 residues before the CDR3 boundary, so the rest is inferred from the germline J gene. The chain uses TRBV10-3 and TRBJ1-1, with 8 bases lining up with TRBD1. In germline, CDR1 is ENHRY, CDR2 SYGVKD. This CDR3 spans 13 amino acids. The CDR3 sequence: CAISGQGRERAFF. The CDR3 bases that were read are TGTGCCATCAGCGGACAGGGCCGGGAACGG.

The sample holds many counts of this clone. The sequenced fragment ends 3 residues before the CDR3 boundary, so the rest is inferred from the germline J gene. The chain is built from TRBV12-5 and TRBJ2-5; D unresolved. V lost 6 bases and J 5 bases, leaving 19 bases between the germline ends. There are 15 residues in the CDR3. Germline CDR1 LGHNT, CDR2 FRNRAP. The CDR3 bases that were read are TGTGCTAGTGGCCTATACCCAGGAGTAACTGAGACC. Residues: CASGLYPGVTET. The full CDR3 sequence reads CASGLYPGVTETQYF. Complete variable domain (other parts from reference TRBV12-5 and TRBJ2-5): DARVTQTPRHKVTEMGQEVTMRCQPILGHNTVFWYRQTMMQGLELLAYFRNRAPLDDSGMPKDRFSAEMPDATLATLKIQPSEPRDSAVYFCASGLYPGVTETQYFGPGTRLLVL.

Concerning this clone: The read gets to within 3 residues of the CDR3 end, and the germline J gene fills in the rest. The rearrangement links TRBV6-2 or TRBV6-3 to TRBJ2-5, with D possibly being TRBD1 or TRBD2 (7 bases each). Between the trimmed V and J ends, which lost 6 bases and 5 bases, there was a span of 22 bases. From germline, CDR1 is MNHEY and CDR2 SVGEGT. The CDR3 is 16 residues long. CDR3 DNA (partial): TGTGCCAGCAGCCCCGGGGGAGGGGGCGCATGGGAGACC. Its translation: CASSPGGGGAWET. The whole CDR3 is CASSPGGGGAWETQYF.

The table lists this clone with many counts. The CDR3 end lies 3 residues beyond the end of the read and is filled in from the germline J gene. The chain has TRBV20-1 and TRBJ1-6; 11 nucleotides align to TRBD1. The junction had 4 bases not matched to a gene; V was cut back by 5 bases and J by 7 bases. The CDR3 consists of 14 residues. Germline V gene data show CDR1 as DFQATT and CDR2 as SNEGSKA (reference sequence). CDR3 DNA, as far as it was read: TGCAGTGCTCTACGGACAGGGGGCAATTCACCC. This codes for CSALRTGGNSP. The full CDR3 sequence reads CSALRTGGNSPLHF.

This clone was observed many times. CDR3 DNA (partial): TGTGCCTGGAGTGCGGGACTCGATGTCGAG. Its translation is CAWSAGLDVE. The full-length CDR3 reads as CAWSAGLDVEQYF. V and J are TRBV30 and TRBJ2-7; D might be TRBD2 (6 bases). The read terminates 3 residues before the CDR3 end, so the remaining end is supplied by the germline J gene. Germline values: CDR1 GTSNPN, CDR2 SVGIG (reference sequence). The CDR3 is 13 residues long. V lost 1 base to trimming and J lost 6 bases, with 13 bases between them.

This clone was detected ten times or more. The read ends 3 residues before the CDR3 terminus; that terminus is restored from the germline J gene. The chain carries TRBV7-2 and TRBJ2-2, with a possible D match to TRBD2 (6 bases). The germline V gene encodes CDR1 SGHTA and CDR2 FQGNSA. The CDR3 is made up of 13 amino acids. CDR3 region: CASSLGGDEKLFF. Partial CDR3 DNA: TGTGCCAGCAGCTTAGGGGGGGATGAAAAG.

Turning to this clone: The read gets to within 3 residues of the CDR3 end, and the germline J gene fills in the rest. J is TRBJ2-7 and V is TRBV5-6, with D tentatively TRBD1 (6 bases). This CDR3 is 13 amino acids long. CDR1 and CDR2 from the germline V gene are SGHDT and YYEEEE. Trimming cost V 2 bases and J 3 bases, with 9 bases left between them. CDR3 in amino acids: CASSFGTNYEQYF. The DNA read from the CDR3 is TGTGCCAGCAGCTTTGGGACAAACTACGAG.

Many counts were recorded for this clone. Read data end 3 residues before the CDR3 end; the end is taken from the germline J gene. The rearrangement links TRBV20-1 to TRBJ2-3; tentatively, D is TRBD2 (7 bases). Per the germline V gene, CDR1 is DFQATT and CDR2 is SNEGSKA (reference sequence). This CDR3 spans 18 amino acids. V was trimmed by 5 bases and J by 2 bases, leaving 26 bases between them. This chain's CDR3 is CSAGEGVWREANTDTQYF. Partial CDR3 DNA: TGCAGTGCTGGGGAGGGGGTTTGGCGGGAAGCAAACACAGATACG.

This clone has ten or more counts. Read sequence stops 3 residues before the CDR3 end, and the germline J gene provides the missing end. The chain carries TRBV4-1 and TRBJ2-7, with 8 positions matching TRBD1. This CDR3 is built from 16 residues. Trimming cost V 4 bases and J 5 bases; bases outside gene matches: 13. In germline, CDR1 is MGHRA, CDR2 YSYEKL. The CDR3 DNA, read in part, is TGCGCCAGCAGCCTCATTACTGGGGACAGGCCAAACGAG. Residues: CASSLITGDRPNE. The CDR3, in full, reads CASSLITGDRPNEQYF.

In this sample, this clone turned up many times. CDR3 residues: CASSRSGGSTDTQYF. The covered CDR3 bases are TGTGCCAGCAGCCGTAGCGGGGGGAGCACAGATACG. This rearrangement joins TRBV7-3 to TRBJ2-3; 10 nucleotides match TRBD2. The read ends 3 residues early relative to the CDR3; the germline J gene fills the gap. Per the germline V gene, CDR1 is SGHTA and CDR2 is FQGTGA. V lost 5 bases to trimming and J lost 0 bases; unmatched junction nucleotides: 2. This CDR3 spans 15 amino acids.

In its sample, this clone was seen many times. Read coverage stops 3 residues before the CDR3 terminus; the germline J gene supplies the remainder. This chain links TRBV20-1 with TRBJ2-2; possibly TRBD2 for D (7 bases). The germline CDR1 and CDR2 sequences are DFQATT and SNEGSKA (reference sequence). This CDR3 region has 16 residues. V lost 5 bases to trimming and J lost 1 base, with 17 bases between them. Partial CDR3 DNA: TGCAGTGCTCGTAAAGGGGGGGCCAAGAACACCGGGGAG. Translated: CSARKGGAKNTGE. The entire CDR3 sequence reads CSARKGGAKNTGELFF.

The table lists this clone with many counts. The DNA read from the CDR3 is TGTGCCAGCAGCTTGTCGGGTCGGGGTGCCTACGAG. Translating gives CASSLSGRGAYE. The entire CDR3 reads CASSLSGRGAYEQYF. The rearrangement joins TRBV12-3 or TRBV12-4 to TRBJ2-7; a weak D match, TRBD2 (5 bases). The missing CDR3 end, 3 residues past where the read stops, is filled in from the germline J gene. The CDR3 consists of 15 residues. Deletions cut 6 bases from V and 2 bases from J, with 17 bases between.

Many counts were recorded for this clone. The read falls 3 residues short of the CDR3 end, and the missing part is taken from the germline J gene. The genes are TRBV20-1 and TRBJ2-2; D perhaps matches TRBD1 (6 bases). The CDR3 has 17 residues. Trimming cost V 0 bases and J 1 base, with 15 bases left between them. Germline V gene lookup returns CDR1 DFQATT and CDR2 SNEGSKA (reference sequence). The CDR3 spells CSARDIGWDKNTGELFF. The part of the CDR3 DNA that was read is TGCAGTGCTAGAGATATTGGGTGGGACAAGAACACCGGGGAG.

On this clone: The CDR3 extends 3 residues past the end of the read, so its final part is completed from the germline J gene. The rearrangement joins TRBV11-2 to TRBJ2-7, with D perhaps TRBD1 (5 bases). V gave up 3 bases and J gave up 0 bases, with 9 bases separating them. The CDR3 totals 14 residues. CDR1 is SGHAT and CDR2 is FQNNGV in the germline V gene. CDR3 in amino acids: CASSFSQGSYEQYF. Partial CDR3 DNA: TGTGCCAGCAGCTTCTCCCAGGGCTCCTACGAG. Together with reference TRBV11-2 and TRBJ2-7, the CDR3 gives the full variable domain: EAGVAQSPRYKIIEKRQSVAFWCNPISGHATLYWYQQILGQGPKLLIQFQNNGVVDDSQLPKDRFSAERLKGVDSTLKIQPAKLEDSAVYLCASSFSQGSYEQYFGPGTRLTVT.

This clone was seen a handful of times. An end of the junction does not agree with germline; a read error may underlie this. The read is 3 residues too short to cover the CDR3 end, so that end is filled in from the germline J gene. This chain links TRBV7-9 with TRBJ2-2; D unclear. Germline V CDR1 and CDR2: SEHNR, FQNEAQ (reference sequence). The CDR3 runs 15 residues. CDR3 residues: CSSSHPILQNEKLFF. Incomplete CDR3 DNA: TGTTCCAGCAGCCACCCGATATTACAGAATGAAAAG.

In regard to this clone: The read finishes 3 residues shy of the CDR3 end, and the germline J gene is used to complete it. This sequence joins TRBV7-2 and TRBJ1-5; a weak D match, TRBD1 (6 bases). V was cut by 5 bases and J by 0 bases, with 11 bases left in between. The CDR3 is made up of 15 amino acids. Germline V gene data show CDR1 as SGHTA and CDR2 as FQGNSA. The CDR3 is CASSPQGTSNQPQHF. The sequenced CDR3 bases are TGTGCCAGCAGCCCCCAGGGGACTAGCAATCAGCCC.

The sample holds many counts of this clone. CDR3 bases read: TGCAGCGTTCGCCAGGGAGGGCATGAAAAA. Translated: CSVRQGGHEK. The entire CDR3 protein is CSVRQGGHEKLFF. The chain carries TRBV29-1 and TRBJ1-4, with a weak D call TRBD1 (5 bases). The observed sequence ends 3 residues before the CDR3 terminus, with the missing tail filled in from the germline J gene. The CDR3 is 13 amino acids. Looked up from germline, CDR1 is SQVTM and CDR2 is ANQGSEA. Trimming took off 5 bases at V and 6 bases at J, with 13 bases between the two ends.

Comment on this clone: The read ends 3 residues before the CDR3 terminus; that terminus is restored from the germline J gene. This chain uses TRBV7-9 with TRBJ1-4, with TRBD1 matching 9 bases. V lost 5 bases to trimming and J lost 7 bases; unmatched junction nucleotides: 5. Germline-derived CDR1 and CDR2 are SEHNR and FQNEAQ (reference sequence). This CDR3 is 14 amino acids long. The sequenced part of the CDR3 DNA is TGTGCCAGCAGCCTACAGGGGGCAGTTGAAAAA. Residues: CASSLQGAVEK. The complete CDR3 sequence is CASSLQGAVEKLFF.

This clone has at least ten counts. Read data end 3 residues before the CDR3 end; the end is taken from the germline J gene. The V and J genes are TRBV29-1 and TRBJ2-5; 8 nucleotides agree with TRBD2. This CDR3 region has 13 residues. CDR1 is SQVTM, CDR2 ANQGSEA, per germline. V was pared by 3 bases and J by 3 bases, with 3 bases of the junction left unmatched. The CDR3 here is CSVDSGGEETQYF. The covered CDR3 bases are TGCAGCGTTGACTCGGGAGGGGAAGAGACC.

This clone was detected ten times or more. The read ends 3 residues shy of where the CDR3 ends; the end is completed using the germline J gene. This rearrangement joins TRBV5-1 to TRBJ2-7; D is perhaps TRBD1 (5 bases). Germline V CDR1 and CDR2: SGHRS, YFSETQ. V lost 0 bases and J 0 bases, leaving 7 bases between the germline ends. The CDR3 sequence is 14 residues long. CDR3 protein: CASSLDRSSYEQYF. CDR3 DNA (partial): TGCGCCAGCAGCTTGGACAGGAGCTCCTACGAG.

A few counts support this clone. The read ends 3 residues early relative to the CDR3; the germline J gene fills the gap. This chain links TRBV30 with TRBJ1-2; maybe TRBD1 (6 bases). The CDR3 is 15 residues long. Germline loops: CDR1 GTSNPN, CDR2 SVGIG (reference sequence). The V end was cut by 2 bases, the J end by 1 base, with 14 bases between. CDR3 residues: CAWSSRFRGNYGYTF. Incomplete CDR3 DNA: TGTGCCTGGAGTTCCCGCTTCAGGGGTAACTATGGC.

The table lists this clone with many counts. The CDR3 is cut off 3 residues early in the read; its end comes from the germline J gene. V is TRBV18 and J is TRBJ2-3, with a possible D match to TRBD2 (5 bases). Trimming removed 0 bases at V and 1 base at J, with 8 bases between. CDR1 and CDR2 from the germline V gene are KGHSH and LQKENI. The CDR3 loop spans 15 amino acids. The sequenced CDR3 bases are TGTGCCAGCTCACCACCGGTCGGGGGCACAGATACG. It translates to CASSPPVGGTDT. The full-length CDR3 reads as CASSPPVGGTDTQYF. Variable domain in full (rest from reference TRBV18 and TRBJ2-3): NAGVMQNPRHLVRRRGQEARLRCSPMKGHSHVYWYRQLPEEGLKFMVYLQKENIIDESGMPKERFSAEFPKEGPSILRIQQVVRGDSAAYFCASSPPVGGTDTQYFGPGTRLTVL.

This clone was recorded many times. From the germline J gene comes the end of the CDR3, since the read stops 3 residues before it. The chain combines TRBV18 with TRBJ2-7; perhaps TRBD2 as D (7 bases). Per germline, CDR1 KGHSH and CDR2 LQKENI. The V end lost 6 bases, the J end lost 4 bases, and 19 bases lay between the germline ends. The CDR3 has 15 amino acids. CDR3 DNA (partial): TGTGCCAGCTCCCCCCGGTGGGGGGGGCAGTACGAG. Translation gives CASSPRWGGQYE. The full CDR3 protein is CASSPRWGGQYEQYF.

The table lists this clone with many counts. The CDR3 goes on 3 residues after the read ends, and that part is filled in from the germline J gene. The rearrangement links TRBV5-6 to TRBJ2-7; 8 positions agree with TRBD1. J gave up 2 bases and V 3 bases, and 7 bases lay outside the gene matches. The V gene's germline CDR1 is SGHDT and CDR2 YYEEEE. The CDR3 consists of 15 residues. CDR3 DNA (partial): TGTGCCAGCAGCTCAACGGACAGGGACGCCTACGAG. It specifies CASSSTDRDAYE. In full, the CDR3 is CASSSTDRDAYEQYF.

This clone occurred a few times. This CDR3 is CSASYPPGPQHF. The CDR3 DNA, read in part, is TGCAGTGCTAGCTATCCCCCGGGGCCC. The chain joins TRBV20-1 to TRBJ1-5; no clear D. The read falls 3 residues short of the CDR3 end, and the missing part is taken from the germline J gene. With 3 bases removed from V and 9 bases from J, the gap between germline ends came to 12 bases. Germline values: CDR1 DFQATT, CDR2 SNEGSKA (reference sequence). The CDR3 sequence is 12 residues long.

Many counts were recorded for this clone. Read data end 3 residues before the CDR3 end; the end is taken from the germline J gene. The chain has TRBV19 and TRBJ1-2; possibly TRBD1 for D (6 bases). Looked up from germline, CDR1 is LNHDA and CDR2 is SQIVND (reference sequence). The CDR3 length is 15 residues. V shed 7 bases and J shed 4 bases, with 19 bases lying between them. The CDR3: CASTSNLGTSYGYTF. The covered CDR3 bases are TGTGCCAGTACCTCGAACCTAGGGACATCCTATGGC.